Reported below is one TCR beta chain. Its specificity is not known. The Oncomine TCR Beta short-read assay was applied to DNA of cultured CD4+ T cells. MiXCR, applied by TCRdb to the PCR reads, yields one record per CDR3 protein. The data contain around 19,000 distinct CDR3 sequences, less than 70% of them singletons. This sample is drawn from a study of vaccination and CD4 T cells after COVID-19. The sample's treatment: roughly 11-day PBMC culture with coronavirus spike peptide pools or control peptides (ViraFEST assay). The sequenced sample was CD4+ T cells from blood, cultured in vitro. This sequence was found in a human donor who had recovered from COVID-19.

Written as DNA, the CDR3 is TGTGCCAGCAGTTTATCCCAGACATATAGCAATCAGCCCCAGCATTTT. This encodes CASSLSQTYSNQPQHF. The J gene is TRBJ1-5, the V gene TRBV28; D not resolved. The CDR3 has 16 amino acids. Looked up from germline, CDR1 is MDHEN and CDR2 is SYDVKM. V gave up 1 base and J gave up 0 bases, with 10 bases separating them. Supplemented by reference TRBV28 and TRBJ1-5, the full variable domain reads DVKVTQSSRYLVKRTGEKVFLECVQDMDHENMFWYRQDPGLGLRLIYFSYDVKMKEKGDIPEGYSVSREKKERFSLILESASTNQTSMYLCASSLSQTYSNQPQHFGDGTRLSIL.